The T cell receptor beta chain under discussion was sequenced for a study of cytomegalovirus exposure and HLA in healthy donors. For the study at large: In a later analysis, it was reported that the roughly 120 validation repertoires had been produced on the same platform as the 670 or so repertoires belonging to the first cohort.

Some clones are missing from TCRdb's copy, which holds only in-frame ones; the method was immunoSEQ multiplex PCR. The sample consists of around 300,000 clones, roughly 85% of them appearing once. The V gene's germline CDR1 is MNHEY and CDR2 SVGAGI. This CDR3 contains 16 residues. V gave up 2 bases and J gave up 7 bases, with 15 bases separating them. Study-level results: Cytomegalovirus association was assigned to about 150 TCR beta chains. The tendency of first-cohort TCR clusters to co-occur in the 110 or so validation repertoires emerged from a later analysis.

Regarding this clone: Its antigen is not known.

The 120-subject validation cohort, separate from the roughly 700-subject first cohort, included the donors. The specimen was PBMCs. The gene calls are TRBV6-5 and TRBJ1-6; TRBD1 is a possible D gene (5 bases). The source is a woman under 30 in good health and CMV-seronegative. The CDR3 bases are TGTGCCAGCAGTTACAGGGGTCACGATCCGAATTCACCCCTCCACTTT. Protein: CASSYRGHDPNSPLHF.